This T cell receptor (beta chain) emerged from a study of T cell repertoires in cytomegalovirus infection. Study information: Public TCR beta signature analysis indicated the presence of both CMV infection and matching HLA type.

One entry per CDR3 protein results from TCRdb running MiXCR on the reads. The top ten hold under 3.5% of the sample, which has 150,000 to 200,000 distinct CDR3 sequences, approximately 19% seen once. The CDR3 sequence is 15 residues long. Trimming took 6 bases from V and 0 from J; bases not matched to a gene: 4. In its sample, this clonotype was seen a few times. Its antigen is unknown. Study-wide findings and caveats: Within the response measured ex vivo, HLA-C-restricted CMV-specific TCR beta clonotypes were dominant. Summed public TCR beta family frequency identified CMV carriers bearing the relevant HLA.

V is TRBV12-3 or TRBV12-4 and J is TRBJ2-4; 8 nucleotides align to TRBD2. Sequenced material: PBMCs. This clonotype was sampled from a human donor in good health (CMV status not recorded). Some clones in this sample may be carry-over from other donors' samples. CDR3 sequence: CASRAGRVAKNIQYF. The CDR3 DNA follows: TGTGCCAGCAGGGCCGGGAGGGTAGCCAAAAACATTCAGTACTTC.